This T cell receptor beta chain derives from a study of T cell clonotyping in hematopoietic cell transplantation. This CDR3 contains 13 residues. CDR1 and CDR2 from the germline V gene are SGHDT and YYEEEE. V was trimmed by 5 bases and J by 5 bases, leaving 13 bases between them. TCRdb keeps only in-frame clones here, not all; method: immunoSEQ multiplex PCR. The table shows approximately 42,000 clones, with roughly 96% occurring only once. Only a few counts were recorded for this clone. The chain recombines TRBV5-6 with TRBJ2-5, with TRBD1 as a possible D gene (5 bases). The sequenced material came from peripheral blood mononuclear cells. The receptor's source is a man aged 25-45 years in good health. Some clones in this sample may be carry-over from other donors' samples. Written as DNA, the CDR3 is TGTGCCAGCAGTGGCAGGGTGCTGGAGACCCAGTACTTC. It yields the protein CASSGRVLETQYF.